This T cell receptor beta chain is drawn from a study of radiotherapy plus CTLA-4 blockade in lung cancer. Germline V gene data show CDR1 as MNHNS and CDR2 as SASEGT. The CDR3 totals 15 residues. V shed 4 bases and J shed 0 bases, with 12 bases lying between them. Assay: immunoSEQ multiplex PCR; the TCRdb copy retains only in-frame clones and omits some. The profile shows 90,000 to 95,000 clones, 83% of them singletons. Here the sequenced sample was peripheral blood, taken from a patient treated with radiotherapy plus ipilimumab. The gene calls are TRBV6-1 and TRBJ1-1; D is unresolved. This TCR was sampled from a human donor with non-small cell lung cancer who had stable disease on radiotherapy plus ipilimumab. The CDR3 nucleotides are TGTGCCAGCAGTGCCACGGGGAAGATGAACACTGAAGCTTTCTTT. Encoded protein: CASSATGKMNTEAFF.